The rows below give T cell receptor beta chains drawn from one sample of a study of OX40 agonist ivuxolimab in advanced cancers. Clones were read by immunoSEQ multiplex PCR, and TCRdb kept only the in-frame ones, dropping some. Among around 100,000 clones listed, 90% were seen once. Sequenced here: CD4+ or CD8+ T cells sorted from blood, sampled in a trial of the OX40 agonist ivuxolimab. Every receptor here comes from an adult with an advanced solid tumor such as melanoma, head and neck, liver or kidney cancer. The CDR3 runs from the conserved cysteine through the conserved F or W. The D gene is left open where the match is weak.

D gene | J gene | V gene | CDR3 protein
- | TRBJ2-7 | TRBV28 | CASRGTAYRGEQYF
- | TRBJ1-5 | TRBV5-5 | CASSWGGLGNQPQHF
- | TRBJ1-1 | TRBV6-1 | CASSSGGFTEAFF
- | TRBJ2-1 | TRBV9 | CASSDLGRSYNEQFF
- | TRBJ2-5 | TRBV15 | CATSRSLEETQYF
TRBD1 | TRBJ2-1 | TRBV11-2 | CASSLGQRSGNEQFF
TRBD2 | TRBJ2-3 | TRBV4-1 | CASGTSGFPQDADTQYF
- | TRBJ2-1 | TRBV4-2 | CASKGVVEQFF
- | TRBJ2-2 | TRBV10-3 | CAISESTGLRTGELFF
- | TRBJ1-3 | TRBV28 | CASSLDRQRGNTIYF
- | TRBJ1-1 | TRBV29-1 | CSVDAGVTEAFF
- | TRBJ1-1 | TRBV6-5 | CASSYLGSGAEAFF
- | TRBJ1-2 | TRBV29-1 | CSARRAGPNYGYTF
- | TRBJ2-3 | TRBV29-1 | CSVVSGRGRTDTQYF
- | TRBJ2-7 | TRBV30 | CAWNGKGPGKDEQYF
- | TRBJ1-3 | TRBV9 | CASSVSLRGSGNTIYF
- | TRBJ2-1 | TRBV5-4 | CASSAVTYNEQFF
TRBD1 | TRBJ1-2 | TRBV19 | CASSIIGQEGYTF
- | TRBJ2-7 | TRBV5-4 | CASSLVSGTVSYEQYF
TRBD1 | TRBJ1-2 | TRBV29-1 | CSVQGGQGLDGYTF
TRBD2 | TRBJ2-1 | TRBV19 | CASSWAGGSYNEQFF
TRBD1 | TRBJ2-5 | TRBV29-1 | CSVVQGALGETQYF
- | TRBJ1-5 | TRBV19 | CASTKTPLGGNQPQHF
- | TRBJ2-5 | TRBV10-1 | CARPGPQDVETQYF
- | TRBJ2-7 | TRBV7-3 | CASSATGPYEQYF
- | TRBJ1-3 | TRBV30 | CAWSTGTQGLGNTIYF
- | TRBJ2-2 | TRBV7-9 | CASSMPGPATGELFF
- | TRBJ2-2 | TRBV5-1 | CASSLATSGELFF
- | TRBJ2-1 | TRBV2 | CASSVSRTSTNEQFF
- | TRBJ1-2 | TRBV28 | CASFAWGYTF
TRBD1 | TRBJ1-1 | TRBV30 | CAWSVRPRQGRGEAFF
- | TRBJ2-5 | TRBV25-1 | CASRGGKTQYF
- | TRBJ2-7 | TRBV27 | CASSPVGVSSYEQYF
- | TRBJ2-5 | TRBV27 | CASSAYRVYQETQYF
TRBD1 | TRBJ1-2 | TRBV28 | CASSLPAGGVLVYGYTF
- | TRBJ1-1 | TRBV6-5 | CASSYARVGTEAFF
TRBD1 | TRBJ2-7 | TRBV28 | CASSPLRQGYEQYF
- | TRBJ1-2 | TRBV28 | CASESPMAYGYTF
TRBD1 | TRBJ1-3 | TRBV18 | CASSPTDRDSGNTIYF
- | TRBJ2-5 | TRBV9 | CASSVRGETQYF
TRBD1 | TRBJ2-1 | TRBV7-3 | CASSPDGTAYNEQFF
- | TRBJ2-7 | TRBV9 | CASSPVAFFYEQYF
- | TRBJ1-4 | TRBV30 | CACRGSPNEKLFF
- | TRBJ1-4 | TRBV5-1 | CASSLASFNEKLFF
- | TRBJ2-2 | TRBV6-5 | CASSPLSGNGELFF
- | TRBJ1-2 | TRBV6-1 | CASSDQGGYTF
- | TRBJ1-5 | TRBV6-5 | CASSSTTGGGQPQHF
TRBD1 | TRBJ2-1 | TRBV10-1 | CASSPGQGSRDNEQFF
- | TRBJ1-3 | TRBV19 | CASSIPRTAISGNTIYF
- | TRBJ1-2 | TRBV14 | CASSQPGFYGYTF
TRBD1 | TRBJ2-7 | TRBV27 | CASSSRQGIHEQYF
TRBD1 | TRBJ2-1 | TRBV9 | CASSVHVGGAGNEQFF
TRBD1 | TRBJ1-2 | TRBV7-9 | CASSSQTGNGYTF
- | TRBJ2-5 | TRBV15 | CATSRGSQETQYF
- | TRBJ2-4 | TRBV6-1 | CASSEALIAKNIQYF
TRBD1 | TRBJ2-1 | TRBV27 | CASSLGTGKDEQFF